The 12 T cell receptor beta chains presented below share a single source sample, sequenced in a study of shared T cell receptors in the human thymus. The protocol was immunoSEQ multiplex PCR, while the TCRdb copy is restricted to in-frame clones and leaves out a portion. Counted here are about 610,000 clones, 85% to 90% occurring once; the ten biggest clones make up approximately 0.01%. These records were also assigned to another study, of human thymus T cells.

The source material was thymocytes. The receptors derive from a boy under two years old with a congenital heart defect.

The CDR3 nucleotides read TGTGCCAGCAGCCCAAGGACTAGCGGGAGCCACGAGCAGTACTTC. It yields the protein CASSPRTSGSHEQYF. The rearrangement uses TRBV14 and TRBJ2-5, with 13 bases aligning to TRBD2. The end of the DNA is better explained by TRBJ2-7, so the J call may be wrong. CDR1 and CDR2 (germline): SGHDN, FVKESK. This CDR3 is 15 amino acids long.

This clone showed up just once. The rearrangement links TRBV6-5 to TRBJ1-3; TRBD1 matches at 8 bases. This CDR3 has 14 amino acids. The V and J ends lost 6 bases and 2 bases, in that order; junction bases with no gene match: 3. Per germline, CDR1 MNHEY and CDR2 SVGAGI. The CDR3 nucleotides read TGTGCCAGCAGCAGGACAGGGCCTGGAAACACCATATATTTT. This gives the protein CASSRTGPGNTIYF.

V usage is TRBV7-2 and J usage is TRBJ1-5, with D perhaps TRBD1 (5 bases). Trimming pared 1 base from V and 7 bases from J, leaving 14 bases between. Germline CDR1 is SGHTA and CDR2 is FQGNSA. The CDR3 runs 15 residues. This CDR3 reads CASSLESGVEQPQHF. CDR3 coding DNA: TGTGCCAGCAGCTTAGAGTCGGGGGTAGAGCAGCCCCAGCATTTT.

The chain uses TRBV7-7 and TRBJ2-5; 10 bases fit TRBD1. In germline, CDR1 is SSHAT, CDR2 FNYEAQ (reference sequence). The V segment lost 5 bases and the J segment 5 bases; nucleotides outside the gene matches: 2. The CDR3 sequence is 13 residues long. The CDR3, as DNA: TGTGCCAGCAGCCTGGGACAGGGGGAGACCCAGTACTTC. It encodes CASSLGQGETQYF.

J is TRBJ2-5 and V is TRBV5-4; 13 nucleotides line up with TRBD2. V shed 2 bases, J shed 5 bases, and the junction held 6 bases outside the gene matches. From germline, CDR1 is SGHNT and CDR2 YYREEE (reference sequence). The CDR3 runs 16 residues. For the CDR3, the DNA is TGTGCCAGCAGCTTCGGACTAGCGGGAGCTGAGGAGACCCAGTACTTC. Translation: CASSFGLAGAEETQYF.

J is TRBJ2-7 and V is TRBV11-2, with TRBD1 matching 9 bases. Germline CDR1 and CDR2: SGHAT and FQNNGV. V was pared by 5 bases and J by 5 bases, with 10 bases of the junction left unmatched. This CDR3 spans 15 amino acids. CDR3 sequence: CASSRHRGQYHEQYF. The CDR3, as DNA: TGTGCCAGCAGCAGGCACAGGGGGCAATACCACGAGCAGTACTTC.

The CDR3: CSARSPSVQYF. The DNA for the CDR3 is TGCAGTGCTAGGTCCCCGTCGGTGCAGTATTTT. The chain carries TRBV20-1 and TRBJ2-3; D gene unclear. CDR1 and CDR2 (germline): DFQATT, SNEGSKA (reference sequence). The CDR3 loop spans 11 amino acids. Trimming removed 3 bases at V and 11 bases at J, with 12 bases between.

Here the CDR3 reads CASSLERKPYNEQFF. The CDR3, as DNA: TGCGCCAGCAGCTTGGAGCGGAAACCATACAATGAGCAGTTCTTC. The chain is built from TRBV5-1 and TRBJ2-1; a weak D match, TRBD2 (5 bases). V dropped 0 bases and J dropped 4 bases, with 11 bases sitting between them. There are 15 residues in the CDR3. Germline CDR1 reads SGHRS; CDR2 reads YFSETQ.

The rearrangement links TRBV30 to TRBJ2-3, with 11 bases that match TRBD2. Losses at the gene ends were 5 bases for V and 5 bases for J; bases not matched to a gene: 9. Germline V gives CDR1 GTSNPN, CDR2 SVGIG (reference sequence). The CDR3 is 15 amino acids. The CDR3 region has the DNA TGTGCCTGGGTTAGCGGGAGGGCCCTAGGAGATACGCAGTATTTT. It yields the protein CAWVSGRALGDTQYF.

The rearrangement joins TRBV27 to TRBJ2-3; TRBD2 matches 13 bases. The CDR3 contains 15 residues. After removal of 3 bases from V and 8 bases from J, the junction contained 5 bases not matched to a gene. The germline gives CDR1 MNHEY, CDR2 SMNVEV (reference sequence). The CDR3 reads CASSFGLAGEVTQYF. The CDR3 DNA sequence: TGTGCCAGCAGTTTTGGACTAGCGGGAGAGGTTACGCAGTATTTT.

The chain links TRBV9 to TRBJ1-2; 9 bases match TRBD1. This CDR3 is built from 16 residues. Per the germline V gene, CDR1 is SGDLS and CDR2 is YYNGEE. V lost 3 bases and J lost 3; bases outside the gene matches: 9. The CDR3 loop reads CASSGQQGAPYYGYTF. The DNA for the CDR3 is TGTGCCAGCAGCGGACAACAGGGGGCGCCGTACTATGGCTACACCTTC.

This clone was observed once. This rearrangement joins TRBV9 to TRBJ2-7; the match to TRBD2 covers 13 bases. Germline V gene data show CDR1 as SGDLS and CDR2 as YYNGEE. The CDR3 extends over 21 amino acids. The V and J ends lost 3 bases and 0 bases, in that order; junction bases with no gene match: 18. The CDR3: CASSDNRLAGGPLPTSYEQYF. CDR3 nucleotides: TGTGCCAGCAGCGACAACAGACTAGCGGGAGGACCTCTACCGACCTCCTACGAGCAGTACTTC.